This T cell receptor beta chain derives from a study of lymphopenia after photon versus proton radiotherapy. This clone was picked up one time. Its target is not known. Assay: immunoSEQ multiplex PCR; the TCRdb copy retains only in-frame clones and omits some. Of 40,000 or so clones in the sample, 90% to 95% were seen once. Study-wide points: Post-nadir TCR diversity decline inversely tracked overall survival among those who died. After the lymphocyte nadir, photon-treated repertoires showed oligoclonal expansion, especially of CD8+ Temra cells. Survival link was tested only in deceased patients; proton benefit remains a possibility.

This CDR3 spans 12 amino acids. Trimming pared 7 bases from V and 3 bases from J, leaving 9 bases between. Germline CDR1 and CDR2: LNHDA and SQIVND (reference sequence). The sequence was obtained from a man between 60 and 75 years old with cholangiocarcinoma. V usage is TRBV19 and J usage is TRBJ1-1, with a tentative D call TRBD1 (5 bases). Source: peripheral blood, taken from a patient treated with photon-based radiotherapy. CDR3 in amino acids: CASTGRYTEAFF. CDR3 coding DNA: TGTGCCAGTACGGGACGGTACACTGAAGCTTTCTTT.